A single sample is the source of the 26 T cell receptor beta chains below, sequenced in a study of CD8 T cells in Susac syndrome (dated 2019 in TCRdb). The library was generated by the immunoSEQ multiplex PCR assay. RNA was extracted with the RNeasy kit and roughly 0.5 to 1 ug was reverse transcribed using random hexamers. TCRdb itself trimmed the public reads at Q25 with fastp, ran MiXCR and retained productive beta chains. Entries are consolidated by CDR3 protein sequence, retaining the most common genes and DNA. The sample table contains 140,000 to 150,000 distinct CDR3 sequences; only one count was recorded for roughly 95% of them. Clones ranked in the top ten supply roughly 0.083% of the sample. Sequenced sample: CD4+ T cells from PBMCs. The receptor set was obtained from a human donor in good health.

The CDR3 reads CSARPSGRAGELFF. The DNA of the CDR3 is TGCAGTGCTAGACCTAGCGGGAGGGCTGGGGAGCTGTTTTTT. The chain links TRBV20-1 to TRBJ2-2, with 12 bases that match TRBD2. Germline CDR1 reads DFQATT; CDR2 reads SNEGSKA (reference sequence). The V segment lost 2 bases and the J segment 8 bases; nucleotides outside the gene matches: 3. The CDR3 extends over 14 amino acids.

This clonotype was picked up a small number of times. CDR3: CASSLALAGVNEQFF. The DNA for the CDR3 is TGTGCCAGCAGCTTAGCCCTAGCGGGAGTAAATGAGCAGTTCTTC. The chain employs TRBV7-3 and TRBJ2-1; TRBD2 aligns across 10 bases. The CDR3 runs to 15 residues. V gave up 2 bases and J gave up 7 bases; unmatched junction bases: 5. The germline CDR1 and CDR2 sequences are SGHTA and FQGTGA.

This clonotype was found once. The rearrangement links TRBV9 to TRBJ1-3; perhaps TRBD1 as D (5 bases). The CDR3 is 16 amino acids. CDR1 and CDR2 (germline): SGDLS, YYNGEE. Trimming removed 7 bases at V and 0 bases at J, with 17 bases between. The CDR3 reads CASLVGGKSSGNTIYF. CDR3 nucleotide sequence: TGTGCCAGCCTCGTTGGGGGGAAGAGCTCTGGAAACACCATATATTTT. The entire variable domain, with the rest obtained from reference TRBV9 and TRBJ1-3, is as follows: DSGVTQTPKHLITATGQRVTLRCSPRSGDLSVYWYQQSLDQGLQFLIQYYNGEERAKGNILERFSAQQFPDLHSELNLSSLELGDSALYFCASLVGGKSSGNTIYFGEGSWLTVV.

This chain uses TRBV3-1 with TRBJ2-1, with TRBD2 matching over 13 bases. This CDR3 spans 17 amino acids. Germline V gene lookup returns CDR1 LGHDT and CDR2 YNNKEL (reference sequence). Trimming removed 0 bases from V and 10 bases from J; junction bases left unmatched: 9. The CDR3 nucleotides are TGTGCCAGCAGCCAAGAGTCGGGACTAGCGGGACGGCGAGAGCAGTTCTTC. Residues: CASSQESGLAGRREQFF.

As to this clonotype: Germline and junction disagree at one end, which may indicate a read error. The chain links TRBV2 to TRBJ2-5, with TRBD2 as a possible D gene (6 bases). CDR1 and CDR2 from the germline V gene are SNHLY and FYNNEI. The CDR3 extends over 15 amino acids. The CDR3 spells CASREDPGTQETQYF. In nucleotides, the CDR3 is TGTGCCAGCAGGGAAGATCCCGGGACTCAAGAGACCCAGTACTTC.

The DNA of the CDR3 is TGTGCCAGCAGTTACCGCGGGAGGGGTAATGAGCAGTTCTTC. Its protein product is CASSYRGRGNEQFF. J is TRBJ2-1 and V is TRBV6-2 or TRBV6-3, with 9 bases that match TRBD2. V was clipped by 2 bases and J by 7 bases; unmatched bases: 3. Looked up from germline, CDR1 is MNHEY and CDR2 is SVGEGT. This CDR3 has 14 residues.

The rearrangement links TRBV20-1 to TRBJ2-1, with 9 bases fitting TRBD2. The V gene end was trimmed by 0 bases and the J gene end by 9 bases; junction bases not matched to a gene: 12. In germline, CDR1 is DFQATT, CDR2 SNEGSKA (reference sequence). This CDR3 has 16 amino acids. In DNA, the CDR3 is TGCAGTGCTAGAGATCGCGGGAGGGCCGGAAAAGGTGAGCAGTTCTTC. Translated: CSARDRGRAGKGEQFF.

The chain links TRBV5-1 to TRBJ2-7; the D call may be TRBD1 or TRBD2 (5 bases each). The CDR3 totals 16 residues. The V end was cut by 5 bases, the J end by 5 bases, with 23 bases between. From germline, CDR1 is SGHRS and CDR2 YFSETQ. The CDR3 sequence is CASRPATLGTNHEQYF. CDR3 sequence (DNA): TGCGCCAGCAGGCCAGCTACTCTCGGGACGAACCACGAGCAGTACTTC.

The V call is TRBV6-5, the J call TRBJ2-7; 10 bases are a match to TRBD1. The germline V gene encodes CDR1 MNHEY and CDR2 SVGAGI. The CDR3 has 15 amino acids. V dropped 4 bases and J dropped 6; count of bases not matched to a gene: 9. CDR3 DNA sequence: TGTGCCAGCAGTTCGACCGGGACAGGGGTCTCCGAGCAGTACTTC. This encodes CASSSTGTGVSEQYF.

This sequence joins TRBV29-1 and TRBJ1-1; D call uncertain. Germline V gene data show CDR1 as SQVTM and CDR2 as ANQGSEA. Trimming took 3 bases from V and 10 from J, leaving 9 bases between them. This CDR3 has 10 residues. CDR3 residues: CSVDSGGAFF. CDR3 nucleotide sequence: TGCAGCGTTGACTCAGGAGGAGCTTTCTTT.

The J gene is TRBJ1-2, the V gene TRBV7-3; D unclear. Between the trimmed V and J ends, which lost 2 bases and 5 bases, there was a span of 9 bases. CDR3 length equals 13 residues. Looked up from germline, CDR1 is SGHTA and CDR2 is FQGTGA. The CDR3 loop reads CASSLRSGYGYTF. The CDR3 DNA reads TGTGCCAGCAGCTTACGGTCCGGTTATGGCTACACCTTC.

This clonotype was seen a single time. The chain couples TRBV7-9 to TRBJ2-4, with 12 bases that match TRBD2. Per the germline V gene, CDR1 is SEHNR and CDR2 is FQNEAQ (reference sequence). V gave up 3 bases and J gave up 6 bases; unmatched junction bases: 3. The CDR3 is 15 amino acids. The CDR3, as DNA: TGTGCCAGCAGCTTCGGGGGACTAGCGGGAAACATTCAGTACTTC. Its translation is CASSFGGLAGNIQYF.

In this sample, this clonotype turned up once. This sequence joins TRBV7-3 and TRBJ2-6; TRBD1 matches at 8 bases. The germline CDR1 and CDR2 sequences are SGHTA and FQGTGA. The ends lost 5 bases at V and 0 bases at J; junction bases unmatched: 6. The CDR3 runs 17 residues. In DNA form, the CDR3 reads TGTGCCAGCAGCCCGGGACAGGAGAGCTCTGGGGCCAACGTCCTGACTTTC. Encoded protein: CASSPGQESSGANVLTF.

The gene calls are TRBV5-4 and TRBJ1-1; D not resolved. The CDR3 sequence is 15 residues long. Trimming removed 0 bases at V and 0 bases at J, with 9 bases between. The germline gives CDR1 SGHNT, CDR2 YYREEE (reference sequence). The chain's CDR3 is CASSLGSPLNTEAFF. The DNA for the CDR3 is TGTGCCAGCAGCTTGGGGAGCCCCTTGAACACTGAAGCTTTCTTT.

The chain is built from TRBV7-2 and TRBJ2-7; D perhaps matches TRBD2 (5 bases). The CDR3 covers 13 residues. Trimming stripped 5 bases from V and 4 bases from J, with 12 bases between. From germline, CDR1 is SGHTA and CDR2 FQGNSA. DNA for the CDR3: TGTGCCAGCAGCCCCGGTCGGGATTACGAGCAGTACTTC. Protein product: CASSPGRDYEQYF.

This sequence joins TRBV5-4 and TRBJ2-3, with D perhaps TRBD1 (6 bases). The CDR3 is made up of 17 amino acids. CDR1 and CDR2 from the germline V gene are SGHNT and YYREEE (reference sequence). V shed 0 bases and J shed 5 bases, with 19 bases lying between them. CDR3 protein: CASSLDGFGTPGDTQYF. For the CDR3, the DNA is TGTGCCAGCAGCTTGGATGGCTTTGGGACACCGGGAGATACGCAGTATTTT.

This sequence joins TRBV30 and TRBJ1-2; possibly TRBD1 for D (5 bases). Germline assignment: CDR1 GTSNPN and CDR2 SVGIG (reference sequence). Trimming took 4 bases from V and 3 from J, leaving 12 bases between them. The length of the CDR3 is 13 residues. CDR3 loop: CAWIRGAHYGYTF. CDR3 coding DNA: TGTGCCTGGATTCGGGGCGCCCACTATGGCTACACCTTC.

The chain employs TRBV6-6 and TRBJ1-5; TRBD1 aligns across 9 bases. V lost 6 bases and J lost 2; bases outside the gene matches: 2. The CDR3 length is 14 residues. Germline V gene lookup returns CDR1 MNHNY and CDR2 SVGAGI (reference sequence). The CDR3 here is CASRQGAGNQPQHF. The CDR3 DNA sequence: TGTGCCAGCAGACAGGGGGCCGGCAATCAGCCCCAGCATTTT.

The gene calls are TRBV5-1 and TRBJ2-1; TRBD2 agrees at 10 bases. Looked up from germline, CDR1 is SGHRS and CDR2 is YFSETQ. The CDR3 is 15 amino acids. V shed 7 bases and J 7 bases; nucleotides not matched to a gene: 11. Here the CDR3 DNA reads TGCGCCAGCTTCACTAGCGGGATACGAGGAAATGAGCAGTTCTTC. This translates into CASFTSGIRGNEQFF.

The rearrangement joins TRBV7-3 to TRBJ2-1; TRBD2 matches at 11 bases. Losses at the gene ends were 4 bases for V and 4 bases for J; bases not matched to a gene: 9. This CDR3 has 17 amino acids. Germline V gene sequence: CDR1 SGHTA, CDR2 FQGTGA. In DNA, the CDR3 is TGTGCCAGCAGCTGGAGCGGTACTAGCGGGGGTTACAATGAGCAGTTCTTC. Translation gives CASSWSGTSGGYNEQFF.

The chain carries TRBV28 and TRBJ1-2, with a weak D call TRBD1 (6 bases). In germline, CDR1 is MDHEN, CDR2 SYDVKM. This CDR3 has 16 amino acids. The V end was cut by 3 bases, the J end by 4 bases, with 18 bases between. For the CDR3, the DNA is TGTGCCAGCAGTTTTCAGCATTTGACAGGTTCCTATGGCTACACCTTC. Translating it yields CASSFQHLTGSYGYTF.

The chain combines TRBV5-1 with TRBJ2-1; 7 bases line up with TRBD1. Germline CDR1 SGHRS, CDR2 YFSETQ. This CDR3 spans 12 amino acids. The J segment lost 11 bases and the V segment lost 0 bases, leaving 2 bases of the junction unmatched. The CDR3 DNA reads as TGCGCCAGCAGCTTGGACAGGGGAAAGCAGTTCTTC. Its translation: CASSLDRGKQFF.

The chain is built from TRBV15 and TRBJ1-5; TRBD1 agrees at 8 bases. The J segment lost 6 bases and the V segment lost 4 bases, leaving 11 bases of the junction unmatched. Germline V gene lookup returns CDR1 LNHNV and CDR2 YYDKDF (reference sequence). This CDR3 is built from 16 residues. DNA of the CDR3: TGTGCCACCAGCAAACTAGACAGGGGAAAGTCTCAGCCCCAGCATTTT. Translating gives CATSKLDRGKSQPQHF.

The chain carries TRBV6-2 or TRBV6-3 and TRBJ2-3; TRBD1 matches 8 bases. V shed 6 bases, J shed 1 base, and the junction held 9 bases outside the gene matches. The CDR3 is made up of 16 amino acids. Germline loops: CDR1 MNHEY, CDR2 SVGEGT. CDR3 DNA: TGTGCCAGCAGCCCCGGACAGGGAAAGCGCACAGATACGCAGTATTTT. It specifies CASSPGQGKRTDTQYF.

The chain joins TRBV5-1 to TRBJ1-3; 9 bases match TRBD1. Germline V CDR1 and CDR2: SGHRS, YFSETQ. The junction had 2 bases not matched to a gene; V was cut back by 0 bases and J by 4 bases. There are 15 residues in the CDR3. CDR3 residues: CASSLGDREGNTIYF. CDR3 DNA: TGCGCCAGCAGCTTGGGGGACAGGGAAGGAAACACCATATATTTT.

V is TRBV6-6 and J is TRBJ1-1; no clear D gene. Per the germline V gene, CDR1 is MNHNY and CDR2 is SVGAGI (reference sequence). Trimming took 6 bases from V and 3 from J, leaving 8 bases between them. The CDR3 contains 12 residues. The CDR3 sequence: CASSRGYTEAFF. Written as DNA, the CDR3 is TGTGCCAGCAGCCGGGGTTACACTGAAGCTTTCTTT.